This TCR beta chain originates from a study of T cells in Graves' hyperthyroidism and ophthalmopathy. The TCR beta CDR3 regions underwent amplification using RNA transcripts as the source. HTBI primers were the set used in a first-round RT-PCR of the TCR CDR3. TCRdb re-derived calls from the multiplex PCR reads in MiXCR, one entry per CDR3 protein. The top ten clones hold around 17% of a sample with 400,000 to 550,000 distinct CDR3 sequences, around an eighth of them seen once. This clonotype was picked up a small number of times. Antigen: not known. This CDR3 is 16 amino acids long. Trimming took 4 bases from V and 6 from J; bases not matched to a gene: 7. Germline V gene sequence: CDR1 SGHNT, CDR2 YYREEE (reference sequence). Study-wide results and limits: Expanded thyroid clonotypes (above 0.001) were mostly also found in blood.

This TCR was sampled from a woman in her late teens or twenties with Graves' hyperthyroidism. Specimen: blood. The chain employs TRBV5-4 and TRBJ2-2; the match to TRBD2 covers 12 bases. DNA of the CDR3: TGTGCCAGCAGCCCAATGACTAGCGGGAGTGCCGGGGAGCTGTTTTTT. Residues: CASSPMTSGSAGELFF.